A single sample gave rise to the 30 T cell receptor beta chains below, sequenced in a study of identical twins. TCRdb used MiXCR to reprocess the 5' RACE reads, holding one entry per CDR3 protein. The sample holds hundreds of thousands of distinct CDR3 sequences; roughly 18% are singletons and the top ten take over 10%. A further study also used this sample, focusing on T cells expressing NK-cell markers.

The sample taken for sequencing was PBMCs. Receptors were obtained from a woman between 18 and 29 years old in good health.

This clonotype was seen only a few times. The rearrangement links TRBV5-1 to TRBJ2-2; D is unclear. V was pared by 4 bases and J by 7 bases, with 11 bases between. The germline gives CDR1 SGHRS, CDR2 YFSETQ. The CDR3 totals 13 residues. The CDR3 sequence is CASSVPHGGELFF. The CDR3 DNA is TGCGCCAGCAGCGTCCCCCATGGCGGGGAGCTGTTTTTT.

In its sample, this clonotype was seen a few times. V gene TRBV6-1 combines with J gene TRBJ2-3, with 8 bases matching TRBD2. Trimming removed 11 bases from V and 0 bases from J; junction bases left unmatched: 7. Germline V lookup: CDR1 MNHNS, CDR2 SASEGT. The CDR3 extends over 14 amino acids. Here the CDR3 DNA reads TGTGCCGCCCGGGGGGGACCGAGCACAGATACGCAGTATTTT. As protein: CAARGGPSTDTQYF.

The CDR3 DNA sequence: TGTGCCAGCAACCTAGCTTTGGCCGAGCAGTACTTC. It translates to CASNLALAEQYF. The V call is TRBV2, the J call TRBJ2-7; D perhaps matches TRBD2 (5 bases). CDR1 and CDR2 from the germline V gene are SNHLY and FYNNEI. V was trimmed by 7 bases and J by 6 bases, leaving 13 bases between them. This CDR3 is built from 12 residues.

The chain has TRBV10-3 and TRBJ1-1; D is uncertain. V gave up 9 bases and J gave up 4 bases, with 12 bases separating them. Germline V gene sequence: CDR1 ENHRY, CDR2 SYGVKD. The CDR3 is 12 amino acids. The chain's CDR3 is CAIRGRTTEAFF. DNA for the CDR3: TGTGCCATTCGTGGGAGGACCACTGAAGCTTTCTTT.

CDR3 in DNA: TGCGCCAGCAGCTTAGAACTGAGGAACACTGAAGCTTTCTTT. Translated: CASSLELRNTEAFF. The genes are TRBV5-1 and TRBJ1-1; no firm D call. V lost 2 bases and J lost 1, with 9 bases in between. Germline values: CDR1 SGHRS, CDR2 YFSETQ. The CDR3 has 14 amino acids.

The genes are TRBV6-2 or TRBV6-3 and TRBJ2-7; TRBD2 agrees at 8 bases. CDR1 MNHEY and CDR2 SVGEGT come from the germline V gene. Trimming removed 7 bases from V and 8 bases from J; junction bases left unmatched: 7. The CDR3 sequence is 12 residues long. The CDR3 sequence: CASTQRETKQYF. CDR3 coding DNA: TGTGCCAGCACCCAGCGGGAGACCAAGCAGTACTTC.

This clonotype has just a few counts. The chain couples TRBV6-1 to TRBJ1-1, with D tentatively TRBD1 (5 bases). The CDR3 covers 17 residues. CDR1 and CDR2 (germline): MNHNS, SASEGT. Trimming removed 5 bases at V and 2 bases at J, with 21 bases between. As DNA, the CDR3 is TGTGCCAGCAGTCCCGGGCGGGGCCCATCTCAAAACACTGAAGCTTTCTTT. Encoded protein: CASSPGRGPSQNTEAFF.

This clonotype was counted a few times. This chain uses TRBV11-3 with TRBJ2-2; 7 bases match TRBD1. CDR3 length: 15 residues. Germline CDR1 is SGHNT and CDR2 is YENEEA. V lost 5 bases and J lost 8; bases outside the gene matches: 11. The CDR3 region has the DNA TGTGCCAGCAGCGCCCCCAGGACAGGTTCGGGGGAGCTGTTTTTT. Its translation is CASSAPRTGSGELFF.

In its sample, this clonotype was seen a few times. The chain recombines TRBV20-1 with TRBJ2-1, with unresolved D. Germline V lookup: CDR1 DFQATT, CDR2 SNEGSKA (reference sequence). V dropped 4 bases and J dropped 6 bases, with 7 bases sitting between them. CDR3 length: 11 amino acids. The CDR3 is CSATTGNEQFF. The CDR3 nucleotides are TGCAGTGCTACCACCGGCAATGAGCAGTTCTTC.

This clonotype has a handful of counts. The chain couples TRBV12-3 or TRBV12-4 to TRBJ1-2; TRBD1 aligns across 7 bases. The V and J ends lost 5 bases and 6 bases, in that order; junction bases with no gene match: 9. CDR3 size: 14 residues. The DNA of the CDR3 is TGTGCCAGCAGTCTAACCGGGACAGTCGATGGCTACACCTTC. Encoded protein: CASSLTGTVDGYTF.

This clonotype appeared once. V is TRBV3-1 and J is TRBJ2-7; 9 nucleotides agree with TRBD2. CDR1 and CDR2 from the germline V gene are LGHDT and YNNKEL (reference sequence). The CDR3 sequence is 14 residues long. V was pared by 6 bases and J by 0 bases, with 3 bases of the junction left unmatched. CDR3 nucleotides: TGTGCCAGCAGTCAGCGGGGGGCCTCCTACGAGCAGTACTTC. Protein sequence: CASSQRGASYEQYF.

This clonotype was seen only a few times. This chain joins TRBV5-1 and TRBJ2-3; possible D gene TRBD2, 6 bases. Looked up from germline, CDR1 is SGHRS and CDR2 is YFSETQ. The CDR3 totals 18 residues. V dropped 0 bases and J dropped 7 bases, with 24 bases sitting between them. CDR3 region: CASSLAPTGRGSGNTQYF. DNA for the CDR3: TGCGCCAGCAGCTTGGCCCCAACGGGGAGAGGTAGCGGAAATACGCAGTATTTT.

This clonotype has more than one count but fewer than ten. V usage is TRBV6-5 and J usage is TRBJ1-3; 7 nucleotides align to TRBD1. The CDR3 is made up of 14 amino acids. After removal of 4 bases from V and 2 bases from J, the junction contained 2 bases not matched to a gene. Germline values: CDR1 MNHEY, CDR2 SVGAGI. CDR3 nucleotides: TGTGCCAGCAGTTGGCAGGGGGCTGGAAACACCATATATTTT. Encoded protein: CASSWQGAGNTIYF.

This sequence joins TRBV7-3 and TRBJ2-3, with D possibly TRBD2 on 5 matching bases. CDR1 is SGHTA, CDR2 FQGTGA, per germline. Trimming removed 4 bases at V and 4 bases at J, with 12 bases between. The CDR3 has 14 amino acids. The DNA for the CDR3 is TGTGCCAGCAGCTCTCTACTAGAGCCAGATACGCAGTATTTT. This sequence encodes CASSSLLEPDTQYF.

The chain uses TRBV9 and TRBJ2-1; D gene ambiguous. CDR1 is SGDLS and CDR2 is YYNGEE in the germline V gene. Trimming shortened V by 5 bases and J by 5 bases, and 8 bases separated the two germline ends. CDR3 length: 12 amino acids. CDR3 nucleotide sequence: TGTGCCAGCAGATCAAACCACAATGAGCAGTTCTTC. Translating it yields CASRSNHNEQFF.

The CDR3 reads CASSWVAGGPNEQFF. The DNA of the CDR3 is TGTGCCAGCAGTTGGGTAGCGGGGGGGCCAAATGAGCAGTTCTTC. V is TRBV12-3 or TRBV12-4 and J is TRBJ2-1; 11 positions agree with TRBD2. V was pared by 4 bases and J by 7 bases, with 6 bases of the junction left unmatched. The CDR3 runs to 15 residues.

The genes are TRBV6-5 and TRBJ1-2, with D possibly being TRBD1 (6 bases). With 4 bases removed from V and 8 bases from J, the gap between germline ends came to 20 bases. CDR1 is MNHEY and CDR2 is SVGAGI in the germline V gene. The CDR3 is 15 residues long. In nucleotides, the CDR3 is TGTGCCAGCAGTTCCGGACAGCAGATTTCCCTGGGCTACACCTTC. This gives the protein CASSSGQQISLGYTF.

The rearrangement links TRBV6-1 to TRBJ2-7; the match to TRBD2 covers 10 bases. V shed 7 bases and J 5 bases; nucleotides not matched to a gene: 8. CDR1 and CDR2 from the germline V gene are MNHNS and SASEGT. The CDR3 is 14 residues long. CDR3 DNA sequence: TGTGCCAGCACCCCAGCGGGAGGGCCCAACGAGCAGTACTTC. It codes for CASTPAGGPNEQYF.

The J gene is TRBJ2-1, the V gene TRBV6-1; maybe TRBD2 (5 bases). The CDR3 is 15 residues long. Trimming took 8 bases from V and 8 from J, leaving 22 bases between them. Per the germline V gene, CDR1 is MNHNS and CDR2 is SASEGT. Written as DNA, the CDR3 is TGTGCCAGCGGGATGTTGCGAGGGTTCAACGATGAGCAGTTCTTC. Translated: CASGMLRGFNDEQFF.

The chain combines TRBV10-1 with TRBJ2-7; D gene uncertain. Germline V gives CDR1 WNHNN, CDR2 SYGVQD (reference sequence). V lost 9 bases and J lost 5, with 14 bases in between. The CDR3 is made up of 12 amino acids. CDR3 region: CARGMEGNEQYF. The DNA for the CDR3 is TGCGCCAGGGGGATGGAAGGAAACGAGCAGTACTTC.

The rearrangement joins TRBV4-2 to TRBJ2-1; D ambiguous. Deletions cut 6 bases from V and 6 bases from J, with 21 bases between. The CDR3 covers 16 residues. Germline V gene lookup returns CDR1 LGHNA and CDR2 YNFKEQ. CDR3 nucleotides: TGTGCCAGCAGGCTAGGCTCCACCTCGCCCGGCAATGAGCAGTTCTTC. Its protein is CASRLGSTSPGNEQFF.

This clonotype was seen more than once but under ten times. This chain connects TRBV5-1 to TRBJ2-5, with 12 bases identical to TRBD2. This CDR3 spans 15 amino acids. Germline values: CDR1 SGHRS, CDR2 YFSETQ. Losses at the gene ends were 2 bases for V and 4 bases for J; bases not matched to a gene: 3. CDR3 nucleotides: TGCGCCAGCAGCTTAAAACTAGCGGGAGGAGAGACCCAGTACTTC. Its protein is CASSLKLAGGETQYF. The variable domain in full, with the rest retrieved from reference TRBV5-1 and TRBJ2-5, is KAGVTQTPRYLIKTRGQQVTLSCSPISGHRSVSWYQQTPGQGLQFLFEYFSETQRNKGNFPGRFSGRQFSNSRSEMNVSTLELGDSALYLCASSLKLAGGETQYFGPGTRLLVL.

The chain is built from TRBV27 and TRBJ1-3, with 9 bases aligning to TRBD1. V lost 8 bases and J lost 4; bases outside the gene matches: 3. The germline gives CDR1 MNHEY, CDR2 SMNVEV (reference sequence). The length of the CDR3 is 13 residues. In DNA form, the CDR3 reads TGTGCCAGCGGAGGACAGGGGGGAAACACCATATATTTT. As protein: CASGGQGGNTIYF.

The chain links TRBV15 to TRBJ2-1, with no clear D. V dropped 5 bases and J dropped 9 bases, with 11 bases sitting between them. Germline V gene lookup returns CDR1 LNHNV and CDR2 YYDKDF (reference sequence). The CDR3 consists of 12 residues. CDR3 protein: CATSPALVEQFF. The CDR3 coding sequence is TGTGCCACCAGCCCGGCTTTGGTTGAGCAGTTCTTC.

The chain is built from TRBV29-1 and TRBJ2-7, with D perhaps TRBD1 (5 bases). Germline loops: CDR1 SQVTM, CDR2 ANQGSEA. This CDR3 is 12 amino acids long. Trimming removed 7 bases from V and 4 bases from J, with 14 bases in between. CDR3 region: CSARQGGYEQYF. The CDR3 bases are TGCAGCGCTCGTCAGGGTGGGTACGAGCAGTACTTC.

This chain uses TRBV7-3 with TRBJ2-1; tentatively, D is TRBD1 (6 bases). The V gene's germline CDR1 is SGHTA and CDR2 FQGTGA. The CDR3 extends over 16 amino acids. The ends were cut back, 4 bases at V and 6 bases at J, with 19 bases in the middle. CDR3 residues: CASSSLSDRSFNEQFF. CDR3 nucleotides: TGTGCCAGCAGCTCCCTATCCGACAGGAGCTTCAATGAGCAGTTCTTC.

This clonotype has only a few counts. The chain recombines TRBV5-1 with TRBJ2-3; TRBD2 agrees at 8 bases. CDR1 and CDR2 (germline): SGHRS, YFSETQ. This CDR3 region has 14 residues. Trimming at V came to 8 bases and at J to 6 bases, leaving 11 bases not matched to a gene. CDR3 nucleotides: TGCGCCAGTAAACCGCCGGGACTAGGTGATACGCAGTATTTT. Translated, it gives CASKPPGLGDTQYF.

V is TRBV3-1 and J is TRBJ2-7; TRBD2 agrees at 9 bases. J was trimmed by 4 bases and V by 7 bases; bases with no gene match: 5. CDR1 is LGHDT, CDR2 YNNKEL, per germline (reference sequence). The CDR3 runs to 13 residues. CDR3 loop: CASTLAGRYEQYF. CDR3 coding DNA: TGTGCCAGCACCCTAGCGGGGAGATACGAGCAGTACTTC.

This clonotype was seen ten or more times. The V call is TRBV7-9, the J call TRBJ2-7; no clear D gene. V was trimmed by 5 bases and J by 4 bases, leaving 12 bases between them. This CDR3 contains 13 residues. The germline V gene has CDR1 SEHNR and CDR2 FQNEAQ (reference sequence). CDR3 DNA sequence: TGTGCCAGCAGCCCGGGCCCCGTTTACGAGCAGTACTTC. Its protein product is CASSPGPVYEQYF. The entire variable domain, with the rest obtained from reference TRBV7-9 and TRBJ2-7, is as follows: DTGVSQNPRHKITKRGQNVTFRCDPISEHNRLYWYRQTLGQGPEFLTYFQNEAQLEKSRLLSDRFSAERPKGSFSTLEIQRTEQGDSAMYLCASSPGPVYEQYFGPGTRLTVT.

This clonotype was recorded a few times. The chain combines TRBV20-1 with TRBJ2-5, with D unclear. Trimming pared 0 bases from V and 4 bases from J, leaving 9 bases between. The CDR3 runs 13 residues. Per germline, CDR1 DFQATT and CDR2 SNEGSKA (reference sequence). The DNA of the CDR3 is TGCAGTGCTAGAGATTCCGGCCTAGAGACCCAGTACTTC. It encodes CSARDSGLETQYF.